The TCR beta chain described here comes from a study of T cells after yellow fever vaccination. General observations from the study: The CD4 compartment and the CD8 compartment contained a small share of clonotypes in common.

Synthesis of TCR cDNA relied on 5'RACE template switching, which attached a universal primer site and UMIs. Each CDR3 protein gets one entry after TCRdb re-called the 5' RACE reads with MiXCR. The sample includes 150,000 to 200,000 distinct CDR3 sequences, roughly 6.2% of them seen just once. A note on this clonotype: Its antigen is not known.

V lost 7 bases, J lost 8 bases, and 11 bases lay in between. In germline, CDR1 is SGHTA, CDR2 FQGNSA. This CDR3 has 11 amino acids. The chain employs TRBV7-2 and TRBJ1-2; D is unclear. The receptor's source is a man between 18 and 29 years old who received the YFV17D yellow fever vaccine. The sample in question was CD4+ T cells sorted from PBMCs, obtained on the day of the first yellow fever vaccination. The CDR3 region is CASTQAGGYTF. CDR3 DNA: TGTGCCAGCACCCAGGCGGGGGGCTACACCTTC.